This T cell receptor beta chain was retrieved from a study of control samples from healthy donors and cancer patients. Using immunoSEQ multiplex PCR, the repertoire was profiled, and TCRdb retains in-frame clones only, with some absent. The sample consists of over 150,000 clones, 95% to 96% of them appearing once. This CDR3 contains 15 residues. Between the trimmed V and J ends, which lost 2 bases and 2 bases, there was a span of 11 bases. From germline, CDR1 is LGHNA and CDR2 YNFKEQ. The clonotype was recovered from a woman in her 30s in good health. Input material: blood. The chain has TRBV4-2 and TRBJ2-3; unclear D gene. The CDR3: CASSQKVADTDTQYF. CDR3 DNA sequence: TGTGCCAGCAGCCAAAAGGTCGCCGACACAGATACGCAGTATTTT.